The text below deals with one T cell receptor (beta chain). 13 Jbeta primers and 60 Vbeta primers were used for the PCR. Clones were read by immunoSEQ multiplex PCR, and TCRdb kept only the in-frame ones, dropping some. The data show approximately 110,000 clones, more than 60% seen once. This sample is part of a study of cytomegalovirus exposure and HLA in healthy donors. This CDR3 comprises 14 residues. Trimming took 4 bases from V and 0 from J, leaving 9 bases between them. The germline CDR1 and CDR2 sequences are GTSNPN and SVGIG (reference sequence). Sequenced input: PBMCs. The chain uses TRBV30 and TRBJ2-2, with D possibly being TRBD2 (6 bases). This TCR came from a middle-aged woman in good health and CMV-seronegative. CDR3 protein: CAWNRLANTGELFF. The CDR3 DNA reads TGTGCCTGGAACAGACTAGCGAACACCGGGGAGCTGTTTTTT.